This T cell receptor (beta chain) derives from a study of regulatory T cells in long-lasting Graves disease. Through Arm-PCR of CDR3 regions and iRepertoire HTBI primers, TCR beta libraries were built. TCRdb re-called the multiplex PCR reads with MiXCR, one entry per CDR3 protein. The table includes around 500,000 distinct CDR3 sequences, around 15% detected once. Time point described: newly diagnosed GD, antithyroid drugs for less than 3 months. From PBMCs, RNA was extracted and then used to make the TCR library. Each patient gave Nine milliliters of EDTA-anticoagulated peripheral blood. The V gene's germline CDR1 is SNHLY and CDR2 FYNNEI. The V end was cut by 6 bases, the J end by 6 bases, with 8 bases between. The CDR3 is 12 residues long. This clonotype was recorded many times. These data are also associated with another study on T cells in Graves' hyperthyroidism and ophthalmopathy. From that study: Ophthalmopathy, which appeared later, was predicted by the model a median approximately 6.7 months before onset.

The sequence was collected from a middle-aged woman with Graves disease. The material was peripheral blood mononuclear cells (PBMCs), obtained at new diagnosis, from a patient treated with antithyroid drugs. This chain links TRBV2 with TRBJ2-2, with D perhaps matching TRBD1 (5 bases). DNA for the CDR3: TGTGCCAGCAGGCAGGGTCCCGGGGAGCTGTTTTTT. It codes for CASRQGPGELFF.